This TCR beta chain originates from a study of post-analysis software for immune sequencing data. Across the study: As for disease course, relapsing-remitting, secondary progressive and progressive-relapsing multiple sclerosis were all included.

The germline V gene has CDR1 SQVTM and CDR2 ANQGSEA. Trimming cost V 6 bases and J 2 bases; bases outside gene matches: 5. This CDR3 is 13 amino acids long. Of note for this clonotype: What it binds is unknown.

Unique molecular identifiers were built into the TCR beta cDNA libraries. TCRdb used MiXCR to reprocess the PCR reads, holding one entry per CDR3 protein. The sample has about 460,000 distinct CDR3 sequences, around 40% seen once. Study findings and constraints: A handful of TRBV segments were more frequent in patients than controls; TRBV5-6, TRBV5-1 and TRBV20-1 belonged to this group. A significant reduction in normalized Chao1 diversity was observed in multiple sclerosis patients versus controls. Samples made in the same batch grouped tightly together by F measure.

The clonotype comes from a girl aged 5-17 years with multiple sclerosis. Sequencing was done on a sample of blood. The J gene is TRBJ2-5, the V gene TRBV29-1, with 8 bases identical to TRBD1. The CDR3 region is CSVDRTGQETQYF. The CDR3 DNA is TGCAGCGTAGATCGGACAGGGCAAGAGACCCAGTACTTC.